This entry concerns a single T cell receptor beta chain. Its target is not known. This entry is derived from a study of T cell responses to AZD1222 COVID-19 vaccine. General study points: The donors showed a predominance of white British ancestry and of females, with possible underestimation of clonal diversity.

Sequencing used immunoSEQ multiplex PCR; TCRdb keeps in-frame clones, though not all of them. The top ten hold approximately 4.8% of the sample, which has tens of thousands of clones, more than 75% seen once. Germline V gene lookup returns CDR1 SGHRS and CDR2 YFSETQ. The CDR3 contains 13 residues. Trimming took 4 bases from V and 5 from J, leaving 10 bases between them. This material consisted of peripheral blood, taken 28 days after the second dose of the MenACWY control vaccine. This receptor was obtained from an adult who received the MenACWY meningococcal vaccine as a control. This rearrangement joins TRBV5-1 to TRBJ2-1; D is perhaps TRBD1 (6 bases). CDR3 sequence reads: CASSLQGNNEQFF. The CDR3 nucleotides read TGCGCCAGCAGCCTACAGGGAAACAATGAGCAGTTCTTC.